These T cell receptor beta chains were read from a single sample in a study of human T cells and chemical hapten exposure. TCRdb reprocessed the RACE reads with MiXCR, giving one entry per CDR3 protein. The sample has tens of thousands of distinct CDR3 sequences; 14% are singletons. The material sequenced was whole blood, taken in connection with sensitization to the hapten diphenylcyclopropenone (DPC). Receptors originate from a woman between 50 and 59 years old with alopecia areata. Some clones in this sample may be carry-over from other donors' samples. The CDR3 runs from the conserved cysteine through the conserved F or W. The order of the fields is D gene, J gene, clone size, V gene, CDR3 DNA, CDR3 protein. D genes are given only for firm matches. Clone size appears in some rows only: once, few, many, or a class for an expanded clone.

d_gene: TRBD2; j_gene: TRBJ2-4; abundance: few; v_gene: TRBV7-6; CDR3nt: TGTGCCAGCAGCCCTAGGACTAGCGGGAGTTCACGAAACATTCAGTACTTC; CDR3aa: CASSPRTSGSSRNIQYF
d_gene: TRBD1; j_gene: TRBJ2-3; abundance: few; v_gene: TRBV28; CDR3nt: TGTGCCAGCAGTTTGTGGGGACAGGGGTCTAGCACAGATACGCAGTATTTT; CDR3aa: CASSLWGQGSSTDTQYF
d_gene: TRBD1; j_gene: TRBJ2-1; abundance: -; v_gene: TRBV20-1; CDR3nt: TGCAGTGCGGGACAGGGGGCTAACTACAATGAGCAGTTCTTC; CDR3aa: CSAGQGANYNEQFF
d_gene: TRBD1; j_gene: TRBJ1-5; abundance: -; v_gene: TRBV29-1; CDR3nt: TGCAGCGTTGCCGTACGCGGGACAGGCAATCAGCCCCAGCATTTT; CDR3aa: CSVAVRGTGNQPQHF
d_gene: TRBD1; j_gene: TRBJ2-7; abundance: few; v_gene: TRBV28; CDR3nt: TGTGCCAGCACCCCGGTGGACAGGGTTTCCTACGAGCAGTACTTC; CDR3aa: CASTPVDRVSYEQYF
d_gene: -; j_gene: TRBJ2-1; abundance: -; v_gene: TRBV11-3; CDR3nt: TGTGCCAGCAGCTTAGCACCATTAGGACGTGGGTACAATGAGCAGTTCTTC; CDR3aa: CASSLAPLGRGYNEQFF
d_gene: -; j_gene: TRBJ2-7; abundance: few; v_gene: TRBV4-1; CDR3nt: TGCGCCAGCAGCCAGGGACAAAACTACTACGAGCAGTACTTC; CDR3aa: CASSQGQNYYEQYF
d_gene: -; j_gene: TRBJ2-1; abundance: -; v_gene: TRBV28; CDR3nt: TGTGCCAGCAGTTCTGTACTAGTTGGCAATGAGCAGTTCTTC; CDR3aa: CASSSVLVGNEQFF
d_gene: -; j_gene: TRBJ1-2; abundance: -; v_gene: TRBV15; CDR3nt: TGTGCCACCAGCAGAGACTTGGGAGGAGGTAACTATGGCTACACCTTC; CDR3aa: CATSRDLGGGNYGYTF
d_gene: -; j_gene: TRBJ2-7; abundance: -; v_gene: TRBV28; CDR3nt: TGTGCCAGCAGTTGGGGCCCTCAGAGCTCCTACGAGCAGTACTTC; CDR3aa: CASSWGPQSSYEQYF
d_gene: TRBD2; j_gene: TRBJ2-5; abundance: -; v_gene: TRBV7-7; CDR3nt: TGTGCCAGCGCCACTGGACTAGCCCAAGAGACCCAGTACTTC; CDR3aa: CASATGLAQETQYF
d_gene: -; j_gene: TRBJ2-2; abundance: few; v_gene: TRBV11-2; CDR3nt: TGTGCCAGCAGCTTAGATCTTTACAGGGCGAACACCGGGGAGCTGTTTTTT; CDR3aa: CASSLDLYRANTGELFF
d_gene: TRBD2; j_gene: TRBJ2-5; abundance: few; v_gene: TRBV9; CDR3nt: TGTGCCAGCAGCCAGTATGGGGGGGTAGAGACCCAGTACTTC; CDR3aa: CASSQYGGVETQYF
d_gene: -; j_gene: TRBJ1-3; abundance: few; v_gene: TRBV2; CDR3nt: TGTGCCAGCAGCGGGGTTCTCGGGTCTCCTGGAAACACCATATATTTT; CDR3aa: CASSGVLGSPGNTIYF
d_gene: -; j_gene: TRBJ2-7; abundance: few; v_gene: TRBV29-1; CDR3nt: TGCAGCGTGGCGTCGGGGGGCAGCCTTTGGCAGTACTTC; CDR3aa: CSVASGGSLWQYF
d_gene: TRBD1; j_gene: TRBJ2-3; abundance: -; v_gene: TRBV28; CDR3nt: TGTGCCAGCAGCCTCGCTGGGACAGGCACCGATACGCAGTATTTT; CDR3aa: CASSLAGTGTDTQYF